The rows below give T cell receptor beta chains drawn from one sample of a study of identifying expanded T cells in peripheral blood. TCRdb keeps only in-frame clones here, not all; method: immunoSEQ multiplex PCR. The sample lists 90,000 to 95,000 clones; around 90% were seen once. Sequencing input: blood. The receptors originated from a person aged 18 to 70 in good health. Each CDR3 is given with its conserved first and last residue. The D gene is left open where the match is weak.

v_gene,d_gene,j_gene,CDR3aa,CDR3nt
TRBV5-1,.,TRBJ1-3,CASSLGSGLGSGNTIYF,TGCGCCAGCAGCTTGGGCTCCGGATTAGGGTCTGGAAACACCATATATTTT
TRBV12-5,TRBD1,TRBJ1-3,CASGLGRTGWHSGNTIYF,TGTGCTAGTGGTTTGGGACGGACAGGTTGGCACTCTGGAAACACCATATATTTT
TRBV7-9,TRBD1,TRBJ2-1,CASSSNRGWNEQFF,TGTGCCAGCAGCTCAAACAGGGGTTGGAATGAGCAGTTCTTC
TRBV6-1,TRBD2,TRBJ2-1,CASAGAGGYNEQFF,TGTGCCAGCGCCGGGGCGGGGGGTTACAATGAGCAGTTCTTC
TRBV4-1,TRBD1,TRBJ1-2,CASRRLLQGAGGYTF,TGCGCCAGCAGGCGACTATTACAGGGGGCGGGGGGCTACACCTTC
TRBV15,.,TRBJ2-1,CATSRDRATYNEQFF,TGTGCCACCAGCAGAGACAGAGCTACCTACAATGAGCAGTTCTTC
TRBV11-1,.,TRBJ1-1,CASSSYRNTEAFF,TGTGCCAGCAGCTCCTACAGGAACACTGAAGCTTTCTTT
TRBV5-5,.,TRBJ1-6,CASAGYRVTNSPLHF,TGTGCCAGCGCCGGTTACCGGGTTACTAATTCACCCCTCCACTTT
TRBV30,TRBD1,TRBJ1-1,CACQGESTEAFF,TGTGCCTGCCAGGGGGAGAGCACTGAAGCTTTCTTT
TRBV5-1,.,TRBJ1-6,CASSSGEYNSPLHF,TGCGCCAGCAGCTCAGGGGAATATAATTCACCCCTCCACTTT
TRBV7-2,.,TRBJ1-1,CASSFSRTEAFF,TGTGCCAGCAGCTTTAGCCGAACTGAAGCTTTCTTT
TRBV6-5,.,TRBJ2-2,CASSYAGPTGELFF,TGTGCCAGCAGTTACGCGGGGCCCACCGGGGAGCTGTTTTTT